These 5 T cell receptor beta chains share one sample of origin, sequenced in a study of Graves' ophthalmopathy and Graves' hyperthyroidism. TCR beta CDR3 amplification used RNA transcripts. The library came from an HTBI-primed first-round RT-PCR and a second-round multiplex PCR. TCRdb reanalysed the multiplex PCR reads using MiXCR and keeps one entry per CDR3 protein. The sample has about 740,000 distinct CDR3 sequences, 35% to 50% seen once. Input material: peripheral blood. These receptors were collected from an adult man with Graves' ophthalmopathy.

V gene TRBV19 combines with J gene TRBJ2-2; 9 bases are shared with TRBD1. Germline V gene lookup returns CDR1 LNHDA and CDR2 SQIVND (reference sequence). V dropped 4 bases and J dropped 7; count of bases not matched to a gene: 7. The CDR3 totals 15 residues. The CDR3, as DNA: TGTGCCAGTAGTACCCGGACAGGGGCGAACGGGGAGCTGTTTTTT. It is translated as CASSTRTGANGELFF.

This clonotype was recorded a few times. The chain uses TRBV4-3 and TRBJ1-5; D might be TRBD1 (6 bases). The germline V and J ends were trimmed by 5 bases and 9 bases, with 17 bases remaining between them. The CDR3 has 14 residues. CDR1 LGHNA and CDR2 YSLEER come from the germline V gene. The CDR3 is CASSDRQAGGPQHF. CDR3 bases: TGCGCCAGCAGCGACCGACAGGCGGGGGGGCCCCAGCATTTT.

This clonotype was seen a single time. A much larger clone lies one base from this, so it may be a read error. The chain uses TRBV29-1 and TRBJ2-5, with 9 bases that match TRBD2. The V gene end was trimmed by 3 bases and the J gene end by 2 bases; junction bases not matched to a gene: 10. Germline-derived CDR1 and CDR2 are SQVTM and ANQGSEA. The CDR3 is 16 residues long. CDR3 residues: CSVDGPAGGIQETQYF. CDR3 DNA: TGCAGCGTTGACGGCCCAGCGGGGGGCATTCAAGAGACCCAGTACTTC.

J is TRBJ2-5 and V is TRBV20-1, with D possibly TRBD2 on 7 matching bases. The germline V gene encodes CDR1 DFQATT and CDR2 SNEGSKA (reference sequence). V dropped 1 base and J dropped 5 bases, with 20 bases sitting between them. The CDR3 has 16 amino acids. The CDR3 reads CSARGQSGGAHETQYF. The DNA for the CDR3 is TGCAGTGCTAGAGGGCAGAGTGGGGGGGCTCACGAGACCCAGTACTTC.

This sequence joins TRBV19 and TRBJ1-1, with 9 positions matching TRBD1. V lost 9 bases and J lost 7; bases outside the gene matches: 12. The CDR3 covers 14 residues. CDR1 and CDR2 from the germline V gene are LNHDA and SQIVND (reference sequence). CDR3 nucleotide sequence: TGTGCCAGCAGCCCCGGGACAGGGATTGGTGAAGCTTTCTTT. This gives the protein CASSPGTGIGEAFF.